Given below is one T cell receptor beta chain in context. Its antigen remains unknown. A J-beta primer mix and a sample-barcoded 5' primer were used in a second PCR of roughly 6 to 11 cycles. Each cDNA molecule was tagged by a template-switch adaptor with 12 random nucleotides. TCRdb processed the 5' RACE reads anew with MiXCR; each CDR3 protein has one entry. The sample consists of 540,000 or so distinct CDR3 sequences, roughly 29% of them appearing once. The study isolated at least 6.5 million PBMCs from each sample. After removal of 2 bases from V and 2 bases from J, the junction contained 5 bases not matched to a gene. Germline CDR1 is DFQATT and CDR2 is SNEGSKA (reference sequence). The CDR3 has 15 residues. This sample is part of a study of blood T cells in healthy people across ages. Regarding the study as a whole: Higher naive T cell percentage went strongly together with higher TCR beta diversity. When one million T cells were used, diversity estimates were thought to be underestimates.

This chain joins TRBV20-1 and TRBJ2-7, with 11 nucleotides matching TRBD1. Specimen: blood. This sequence originates from a woman between 70 and 85 years old in good health. CDR3 in DNA: TGCAGTGCTAGAAGGAAGGGACAGGGGGCCTACGAGCAGTACTTC. Amino acids: CSARRKGQGAYEQYF.